These T cell receptor beta chains were read from a single sample in a study of OX40 agonist ivuxolimab in advanced cancers. Profiled with immunoSEQ multiplex PCR; TCRdb holds only in-frame clones, not every one. The table lists over 50,000 clones, about 91% of them singletons. The sequenced sample was CD4+ or CD8+ T cells sorted from blood, obtained in a trial of the OX40 agonist ivuxolimab. The receptor set was obtained from an adult with an advanced solid tumor such as melanoma, head and neck, liver or kidney cancer. Both conserved end residues are part of each CDR3.

j_gene	v_gene	CDR3aa
TRBJ2-1	TRBV4-3	CASSQGSFAGGRNEQFF
TRBJ2-2	TRBV5-4	CASSSVLVGELFF
TRBJ2-7	TRBV19	CASRPTVQASSYEQYF
TRBJ2-1	TRBV4-3	CASRAGTGHYNEQFF
TRBJ1-5	TRBV7-8	CASSLLQGFQPQHF
TRBJ2-7	TRBV4-3	CASSAGTEVNEQYF
TRBJ1-5	TRBV7-9	CASAPPGKQPQHF
TRBJ2-6	TRBV19	CASSIDRAGANVLTF
TRBJ2-1	TRBV15	CATSRARDLFDEQFF
TRBJ1-1	TRBV19	CASNNRNGLITEAFF
TRBJ2-1	TRBV7-3	CASSLTGSWGYNEQFF
TRBJ2-7	TRBV10-3	CAISPHRGRNEQYF
TRBJ1-1	TRBV23-1	CASRAGVTEAFF
TRBJ2-7	TRBV27	CASSRIHPGQGTYEQYF
TRBJ2-7	TRBV2	CASIISGREGYEQYF
TRBJ2-5	TRBV19	CASTPGPFPETQYF
TRBJ1-1	TRBV5-4	CASSRVTGGYTEAFF
TRBJ2-7	TRBV28	CASSLRTGGSYEQYF
TRBJ1-5	TRBV19	CASSIEGQEVYSNQPQHF
TRBJ2-7	TRBV7-3	CASSLYPASPYEQYF
TRBJ2-1	TRBV9	CASRSTGTGVHNEQFF
TRBJ2-1	TRBV27	CASSSAGGAEFF
TRBJ1-2	TRBV28	CASSIMRDVYGYTF
TRBJ2-3	TRBV10-2	CASSWTSATDTQYF
TRBJ2-7	TRBV19	CARRCQGDYEQYF
TRBJ2-1	TRBV14	CASSSWTTSGTSGIDGSYNEQFF
TRBJ2-5	TRBV6-5	CASSPQKRTEETQYF
TRBJ2-2	TRBV5-1	CASSLNRGLDTGELFF
TRBJ1-3	TRBV27	CASSSAGGGRNTIYF
TRBJ1-5	TRBV28	CASSYRQADWPQHF
TRBJ2-7	TRBV5-4	CASSLDAGGRYEQYF
TRBJ2-5	TRBV18	CASSQVTGRETQYF
TRBJ2-7	TRBV15	CATSRDPSGRLLRQYF
TRBJ2-7	TRBV6-5	CASSYSRGTAYEQYF
TRBJ2-2	TRBV4-2	CASSPSSGVNTGELFF
TRBJ2-1	TRBV5-5	CASSQPNEQFF
TRBJ1-1	TRBV30	CAWSVDDGNTEAFF
TRBJ1-1	TRBV28	CASSLARYEAFF
TRBJ2-1	TRBV5-1	CASSRTSPHSYNEQFF
TRBJ2-7	TRBV4-3	CASSQDREQGAFYEQYF
TRBJ1-1	TRBV19	CASSERTQGVGAVTEAFF
TRBJ1-1	TRBV5-1	CASRSAKTNTEAFF
TRBJ2-5	TRBV9	CASSVGSSPQETQYF
TRBJ2-2	TRBV9	CASSVRGGELFF
TRBJ2-5	TRBV5-4	CASSSPPGETQYF
TRBJ1-4	TRBV2	CASSGDREALGEKLFF
TRBJ2-3	TRBV9	CASSVETSATPTDTQYF
TRBJ1-5	TRBV4-3	CASSQESRADQPQHF
NA	TRBV4-3	CASSQDTLTSGSYEQYF
TRBJ2-2	TRBV28	CASSFPGELFF
TRBJ2-1	TRBV13	CASSWDTNEQFF
TRBJ1-3	TRBV7-3	CASSLDEGNTIYF
TRBJ2-3	TRBV9	CASSGAAASTDTQYF
TRBJ1-5	TRBV15	CATSREIGLGGGQPQHF
TRBJ2-7	TRBV7-3	CASSLMAGGNYEQYF
TRBJ2-7	TRBV6-5	CASSQWAYGSYEQYF
TRBJ2-2	TRBV2	CASSVTGDTGELFF
TRBJ2-3	TRBV16	CASSQSGELADTQYF
TRBJ2-7	TRBV4-3	CASSQERLLAGLIYEQYF